The rows below give T cell receptor beta chains drawn from one sample of a study of T cell responses to AZD1222 COVID-19 vaccine. Measured with immunoSEQ multiplex PCR; TCRdb has only the in-frame clones, and not every one. The sample contains about 120,000 clones, roughly 90% of which appear only once. The source was peripheral blood, collected on day 0 of AZD1222 vaccination. The receptors stem from an adult in good health. CDR3s include the opening cysteine and the closing phenylalanine or tryptophan. D genes are given only for firm matches. Rows give clone size only sometimes, using once, few, many, or a class for an expanded clone.

V,size,D,J,CDR3,DNA
TRBV13,-,TRBD1,TRBJ2-4,CASSPTTGGNIQYF,TGTGCCAGCAGCCCCACGACAGGGGGGAACATTCAGTACTTC
TRBV5-1,once,TRBD2,TRBJ2-2,CASSLVRAGGPAGELFF,TGCGCCAGCAGCTTGGTTCGAGCGGGAGGGCCGGCCGGGGAGCTGTTTTTT
TRBV6-5,-,TRBD1,TRBJ2-7,CASTRPGTGAYEQYF,TGTGCCAGCACAAGGCCCGGGACAGGAGCCTACGAGCAGTACTTC
TRBV5-4,-,TRBD1,TRBJ1-6,CASSFQDRGLSPLHF,TGTGCCAGCAGCTTCCAGGACAGGGGGCTTTCACCCCTCCACTTT
TRBV30,few,TRBD1,TRBJ1-2,CARSTGASAPFGYTF,TGTGCCCGGAGCACAGGGGCCTCAGCCCCTTTTGGCTACACCTTC
TRBV2,-,-,TRBJ1-5,CASSELQVQPQHF,TGTGCCAGCAGTGAGTTGCAGGTCCAGCCCCAGCATTTT
TRBV6-2/TRBV6-3,-,TRBD2,TRBJ2-4,CASSLLAGSLWYIQYF,TGTGCCAGCAGTCTGCTAGCGGGTTCCCTATGGTACATTCAGTACTTC
TRBV19,few,-,TRBJ2-3,CASSIGRSPSTDTQYF,TGTGCCAGTAGTATAGGACGCTCCCCTAGCACAGATACGCAGTATTTT
TRBV29-1,-,-,TRBJ1-1,CSVEFQVLNTEAFF,TGCAGCGTTGAATTTCAGGTCTTAAACACTGAAGCTTTCTTT
TRBV7-8,-,-,TRBJ2-5,CASSRRSDQETQYF,TGTGCCAGCAGCCGGCGATCCGACCAAGAGACCCAGTACTTC
TRBV3-1/TRBV3-2,once,-,TRBJ2-3,CASSPGLGDTQYF,TGTGCCAGCAGCCCGGGGTTGGGAGATACGCAGTATTTT